This T cell receptor beta chain was captured by sequencing in a study of cytomegalovirus exposure and HLA in healthy donors. The primer mix had 60 Vbeta and 13 Jbeta primers. The table came from immunoSEQ multiplex PCR; TCRdb's copy has only in-frame clones and leaves some out. Of 140,000 to 150,000 clones in the sample, roughly 70% were seen once. Concerning this clone: Its specificity is unknown.

V lost 0 bases to trimming and J lost 7 bases, with 6 bases between them. The germline V gene encodes CDR1 SGHAT and CDR2 FQNNGV. The CDR3 is made up of 13 amino acids. General study points: Analyses of presence/absence relied on an assumption of roughly uniform sequencing depth across donors. Analysis performed later found 16,951 TCR beta sequences associated with HLA alleles at 0.05 false discovery rate. Follow-up analysis later connected one missense variant in DCLRE1C with trimming of TCR beta V- and J-genes. Later on, analysis showed that most CMV-associated TCR beta chains appeared to be HLA-restricted.

V and J are TRBV11-2 and TRBJ1-4; the D is unclear. The sequence was collected from a man in his 60s in good health and CMV-seronegative. Material: PBMCs. The CDR3 sequence is CASSLEASEKLFF. The CDR3 region has the DNA TGTGCCAGCAGCTTAGAGGCCTCTGAAAAACTGTTTTTT.